The entry below gives a single T cell receptor beta chain sequence along with its context. What antigen it recognizes has not been identified. No much larger clone is present one base from it, and per-base qualities are unavailable. This specimen's time point label, per the study, means: about 28 days (+/-7) after the second vaccine dose. AZD1222 recipients whose second dose came at about 4 weeks and those whose second dose came at about 12 weeks were combined into one group, since spike-specific TCR depth and breadth did not differ between the two schedules. The vaccinee samples were drawn from two UK trials, COV001 and COV002, one of which was a single-blind randomized controlled phase 2/3 trial testing AZD1222 (ChAdOx1 nCoV-19) in healthy adults. For TCRbeta chain sequencing, PBMC samples were collected from trial participants at day 0 and at day 28 after the second dose. The data belong to a study of T cell responses to AZD1222 COVID-19 vaccine (dated by TCRdb to about 2021). About the full investigation: A total of under 250 trial participants underwent TCR sequencing, of whom more than 200 had received two doses of AZD1222 and about 26 had received two doses of the MenACWY control vaccine. Enrollment into the trials was organized by age into subgroups of 18-55, 56-69 and 70-plus years, and those subgroups contained approximately 160, 26 and 62 TCR-sequenced participants, respectively.

Findings and caveats that apply to the study as a whole: After two AZD1222 doses, spike-specific TCR breadth and depth were significantly higher than at day 0 and than in MenACWY recipients. Because no day 14 peak-response samples were available, repertoires were characterized only after the peak T cell response. The whole spike protein was spanned by vaccine-associated CD4 TCRs, and dominant responses were seen in regions 160-218 and 743-854. Reportedly, close to half of the unique spike-specific TCRs recognized epitopes lying outside the regions that are mutated in the B.1.351 and B.1.1.7 variants. Only five or six AZD1222 recipients were SARS-CoV-2 seropositive at baseline, limiting conclusions about previously exposed vaccinees. Participants were mostly white British and included more females than males, and it was suggested by the authors that clonal diversity may have been underestimated. The 56-69-year group was small, and its depth increase did not reach significance, likely because of low power.

Measured from the cysteine to the phenylalanine, the CDR3 is 11 residues long. Only CDR3 DNA is held: 33 bases, read in frame from base 1. The CDR3 regions of human TCRbeta chains were analyzed by immunosequencing. As for the original processing: Repertoire TCRs were matched against a reference library of SARS-CoV-2-specific TCRs generated with the MIRA antigen-specificity platform. Breadth was defined as the fraction of unique TCRs that were SARS-CoV-2-associated. Depth was defined as the fraction of total T cells that were SARS-CoV-2-associated. Using the MIRA data, each spike-specific TCR was mapped to the spike region that the TCR reacts to and placed in a CD4 or CD8 class. Log10-transformed breadth and depth values were compared by one-way ANOVA with Sidak's multiple comparisons tests. TCRdb retrieved this table from immuneACCESS and kept in-frame rearrangements only. Not all clones are present; in checked studies, unresolved V genes account for under half, and no reason is known for the remainder. Clone size and V and J calls were adopted from that table, with D and trimming inferred from the DNA. Within this sample are 100,000 to 150,000 clones, with approximately 91% of them counted one time only. Clones ranked in the top ten supply around 0.98% of the sample.

The clonotype was recovered from an adult who received the AZD1222 COVID-19 vaccine. The sample was peripheral blood, taken 28 days after the second AZD1222 dose. The V and J segments used are TRBV21-1 and TRBJ2-5; TRBD2, as called in the table, went unchecked against the DNA. TRBV21-1 is an annotated pseudogene. The bases are TGTGCCAGCGGGAGCCGGGGGACCCAGTACTTC. It translates as CASGSRGTQYF.